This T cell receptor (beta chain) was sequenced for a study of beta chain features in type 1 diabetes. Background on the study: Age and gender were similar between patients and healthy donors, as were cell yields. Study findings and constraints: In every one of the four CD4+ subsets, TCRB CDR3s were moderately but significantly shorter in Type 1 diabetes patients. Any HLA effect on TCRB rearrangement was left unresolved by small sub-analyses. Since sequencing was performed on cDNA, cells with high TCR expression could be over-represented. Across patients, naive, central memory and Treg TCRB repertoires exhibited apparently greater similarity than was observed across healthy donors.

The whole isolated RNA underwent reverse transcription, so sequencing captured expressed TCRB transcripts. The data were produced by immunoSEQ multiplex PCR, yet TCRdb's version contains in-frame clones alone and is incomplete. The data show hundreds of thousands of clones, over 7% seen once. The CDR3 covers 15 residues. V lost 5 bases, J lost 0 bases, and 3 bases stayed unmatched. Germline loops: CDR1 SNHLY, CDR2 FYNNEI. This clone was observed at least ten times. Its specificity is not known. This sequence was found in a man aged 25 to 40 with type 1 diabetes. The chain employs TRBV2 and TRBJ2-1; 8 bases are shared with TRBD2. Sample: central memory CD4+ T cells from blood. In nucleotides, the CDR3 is TGTGCCAGCAGTTACCGGGGGGGCTCCTACAATGAGCAGTTCTTC. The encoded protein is CASSYRGGSYNEQFF. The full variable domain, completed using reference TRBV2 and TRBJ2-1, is EPEVTQTPSHQVTQMGQEVILRCVPISNHLYFYWYRQILGQKVEFLVSFYNNEISEKSEIFDDQFSVERPDGSNFTLKIRSTKLEDSAMYFCASSYRGGSYNEQFFGPGTRLTVL.